Below, 20 T cell receptor beta chains from the same sample are listed, as sequenced in a study of shared clonotypes between healthy human individuals. Clones were sequenced by immunoSEQ multiplex PCR, and TCRdb holds only the in-frame ones, with some missing. In the table there are millions of clones, about 92% of which are singletons. The sequencing sample was made of naive CD4+ T cells sorted from blood. Subset: CD45RA+ positively selected. The receptors originated from a man between 18 and 29 years old in good health.

This clone was picked up one time. This sequence joins TRBV25-1 and TRBJ2-5, with D maybe TRBD1 (5 bases). Trimming took 3 bases from V and 5 from J, leaving 16 bases between them. Germline CDR1 MGHDK, CDR2 SYGVNS. CDR3 size: 15 residues. The CDR3 DNA follows: TGTGCCAGCAGTGATCGCCAGGGCTTTTGGGAGACCCAGTACTTC. It encodes CASSDRQGFWETQYF.

The V and J genes are TRBV4-3 and TRBJ1-6; D gene uncertain. This CDR3 has 19 amino acids. Germline loops: CDR1 LGHNA, CDR2 YSLEER. V lost 1 base to trimming and J lost 0 bases, with 16 bases between them. In nucleotides, the CDR3 is TGCGCCAGCAGCCAAGTAGGAGGGAAAGGGAGCTCCTATAATTCACCCCTCCACTTT. Its protein product is CASSQVGGKGSSYNSPLHF.

V is TRBV19 and J is TRBJ1-5; D perhaps matches TRBD1 (5 bases). Per the germline V gene, CDR1 is LNHDA and CDR2 is SQIVND (reference sequence). The CDR3 consists of 16 residues. Trimming left V 2 bases short and J 1 base short, with 12 bases between. Here the CDR3 reads CASSIRRGDSNQPQHF. Here the CDR3 DNA reads TGTGCCAGTAGTATAAGGAGGGGAGACAGCAATCAGCCCCAGCATTTT.

V and J are TRBV6-1 and TRBJ1-5; unclear D gene. This CDR3 region has 13 residues. Germline V gene lookup returns CDR1 MNHNS and CDR2 SASEGT. The V end was cut by 1 base, the J end by 9 bases, with 10 bases between. The CDR3 nucleotides read TGTGCCAGCAGTGAAGTGACCGAAGGGCCCCAGCATTTT. It translates to CASSEVTEGPQHF.

Points on this clone: Other nucleotide sequences from this sample produce the same CDR3. The chain employs TRBV9 and TRBJ2-1; possibly TRBD2 for D (5 bases). Trimming removed 1 base from V and 0 bases from J, with 8 bases in between. Germline V lookup: CDR1 SGDLS, CDR2 YYNGEE. This CDR3 is built from 15 residues. The CDR3 DNA is TGTGCCAGCAGCGTAAGCGGTGACTCCTACAATGAGCAGTTCTTC. Encoded protein: CASSVSGDSYNEQFF. The variable domain in full, completed from reference TRBV9 and TRBJ2-1, reads DSGVTQTPKHLITATGQRVTLRCSPRSGDLSVYWYQQSLDQGLQFLIQYYNGEERAKGNILERFSAQQFPDLHSELNLSSLELGDSALYFCASSVSGDSYNEQFFGPGTRLTVL.

This rearrangement joins TRBV5-5 to TRBJ2-1, with D maybe TRBD1 (5 bases). CDR1 is SGHKS, CDR2 YYEKEE, per germline (reference sequence). This CDR3 is built from 15 residues. Trimming removed 4 bases from V and 4 bases from J, with 15 bases in between. CDR3: CASSPADKGYNEQFF. For the CDR3, the DNA is TGTGCCAGCAGCCCGGCGGACAAGGGGTACAATGAGCAGTTCTTC. The whole variable domain, remainder taken from reference TRBV5-5 and TRBJ2-1, is DAGVTQSPTHLIKTRGQQVTLRCSPISGHKSVSWYQQVLGQGPQFIFQYYEKEERGRGNFPDRFSARQFPNYSSELNVNALLLGDSALYLCASSPADKGYNEQFFGPGTRLTVL.

Turning to this clone: Within the sample, other DNA sequences also encode this same CDR3. V and J are TRBV2 and TRBJ1-1, with no clear D. Between the trimmed V and J ends, which lost 5 bases and 2 bases, there was a span of 9 bases. CDR1 and CDR2 from the germline V gene are SNHLY and FYNNEI. This CDR3 comprises 13 residues. CDR3 sequence (DNA): TGTGCCAGCAGTCGGGGATTAAACACTGAAGCTTTCTTT. Its protein is CASSRGLNTEAFF.

The CDR3 coding sequence is TGTGCCAGCAGCTTTGGAGGGGGGGCCGGGGAGACCCAGTACTTC. Amino acids: CASSFGGGAGETQYF. The chain has TRBV7-2 and TRBJ2-5, with D perhaps TRBD2 (7 bases). Per germline, CDR1 SGHTA and CDR2 FQGNSA. This CDR3 contains 15 residues. V lost 3 bases and J lost 5, with 16 bases in between.

This chain uses TRBV11-1 with TRBJ1-5; 9 bases align to TRBD1. The V gene's germline CDR1 is SGHAT and CDR2 FQDESV (reference sequence). This CDR3 comprises 15 residues. J gave up 4 bases and V 5 bases, and 6 bases lay outside the gene matches. The DNA for the CDR3 is TGTGCCAGCAGCCCCGGGACAGGGAGGAATCAGCCCCAGCATTTT. This sequence encodes CASSPGTGRNQPQHF.

The sample holds one count of this clone. This chain joins TRBV2 and TRBJ1-2; perhaps TRBD1 as D (6 bases). Trimming cost V 6 bases and J 2 bases, with 16 bases left between them. CDR1 SNHLY and CDR2 FYNNEI come from the germline V gene. The CDR3 is 15 amino acids. CDR3 sequence reads: CASRESPTGNYGYTF. Here the CDR3 DNA reads TGTGCCAGCAGGGAATCTCCGACAGGCAACTATGGCTACACCTTC.

A note on this clone: Other DNA sequences in this sample translate to the same CDR3. The chain uses TRBV27 and TRBJ2-7; 9 positions match TRBD1. CDR1 and CDR2 from the germline V gene are MNHEY and SMNVEV (reference sequence). The CDR3 loop spans 14 amino acids. The V and J ends lost 3 bases and 2 bases, in that order; junction bases with no gene match: 2. DNA of the CDR3: TGTGCCAGCAGTTTCCGGGACAGGGCCTACGAGCAGTACTTC. This encodes CASSFRDRAYEQYF.

The rearrangement links TRBV6-5 to TRBJ1-3; D is undetermined. Germline V lookup: CDR1 MNHEY, CDR2 SVGAGI. The CDR3 loop spans 15 amino acids. V lost 10 bases to trimming and J lost 0 bases, with 16 bases between them. This CDR3 reads CATIIPHLSGNTIYF. CDR3 coding DNA: TGTGCCACCATTATCCCGCACCTCTCTGGAAACACCATATATTTT.

The V gene is TRBV6-6, the J gene TRBJ2-5; D unresolved. Germline values: CDR1 MNHNY, CDR2 SVGAGI (reference sequence). V lost 6 bases, J lost 0 bases, and 2 bases lay in between. CDR3 length: 11 residues. As DNA, the CDR3 is TGTGCCAGCAGGAACCAAGAGACCCAGTACTTC. This encodes CASRNQETQYF.

The chain is built from TRBV6-1 and TRBJ1-5; 7 nucleotides match TRBD1. The CDR3 has 14 amino acids. Germline loops: CDR1 MNHNS, CDR2 SASEGT. V was clipped by 6 bases and J by 6 bases; unmatched bases: 8. The CDR3 sequence: CASSRGDSAQPQHF. The CDR3 DNA reads TGTGCCAGCAGCAGGGGGGACAGTGCTCAGCCCCAGCATTTT.

This sequence joins TRBV7-2 and TRBJ2-3, with a tentative D call TRBD2 (5 bases). V was trimmed by 5 bases and J by 8 bases, leaving 14 bases between them. The CDR3 length is 13 residues. Germline V gene data show CDR1 as SGHTA and CDR2 as FQGNSA. Here the CDR3 DNA reads TGTGCCAGCAGCAGGACTGGCGAAGGTACGCAGTATTTT. Translation: CASSRTGEGTQYF.

The chain carries TRBV5-1 and TRBJ2-3, with TRBD2 identical over 10 bases. Germline CDR1 SGHRS, CDR2 YFSETQ. The CDR3 totals 17 residues. The J segment lost 2 bases and the V segment lost 5 bases, leaving 11 bases of the junction unmatched. In DNA, the CDR3 is TGCGCCAGCAGTTCTGGGTTAGCGGGGGGCCTCACAGATACGCAGTATTTT. This translates into CASSSGLAGGLTDTQYF.

This clone was observed once. Other nucleotide sequences from this sample produce the same CDR3. J is TRBJ1-3 and V is TRBV20-1; no clear D gene. The V gene lost 5 bases and the J gene lost 0 bases, with 2 bases spanning the gap. The CDR3 runs to 11 residues. Germline V CDR1 and CDR2: DFQATT, SNEGSKA (reference sequence). The CDR3 region has the DNA TGCAGTGCTGTCTCTGGAAACACCATATATTTT. It yields the protein CSAVSGNTIYF.

This clone was seen just once. The chain employs TRBV13 and TRBJ2-3, with 9 bases identical to TRBD1. V gave up 6 bases and J gave up 2 bases; unmatched junction bases: 6. This CDR3 is 15 amino acids long. Looked up from germline, CDR1 is PRHDT and CDR2 is FYEKMQ (reference sequence). The CDR3 sequence: CASSEGQGLTDTQYF. As DNA, the CDR3 is TGTGCCAGCAGTGAGGGACAGGGCCTCACAGATACGCAGTATTTT.

This clone was counted once. The DNA for the CDR3 is TGTGCCTGGACCCCCCGGGGCGGGGAGCTGTTTTTT. Protein product: CAWTPRGGELFF. The chain links TRBV30 to TRBJ2-2; perhaps TRBD2 as D (5 bases). This CDR3 spans 12 amino acids. CDR1 is GTSNPN, CDR2 SVGIG, per germline (reference sequence). V was cut by 4 bases and J by 7 bases, with 10 bases left in between.

This chain uses TRBV5-6 with TRBJ1-3; D call uncertain. V lost 6 bases and J 2 bases, leaving 15 bases between the germline ends. Germline V gives CDR1 SGHDT, CDR2 YYEEEE. The CDR3 contains 15 residues. CDR3 sequence reads: CASTWGGGAGNTIYF. The CDR3 DNA follows: TGTGCCAGCACCTGGGGAGGTGGAGCTGGAAACACCATATATTTT.